A selection of T cell receptor beta chains follows, all from one sample in a study of T cell responses to AZD1222 COVID-19 vaccine. Assay used: immunoSEQ multiplex PCR; TCRdb lists only in-frame clones, some missing. Among more than 95,000 clones listed, roughly 88% were seen once. The sequenced sample was peripheral blood, obtained 28 days after the second AZD1222 dose. The receptor set was obtained from an adult who received the AZD1222 COVID-19 vaccine. The CDR3 runs from the conserved cysteine through the conserved F or W. D genes are given only for firm matches. Some rows have no size entry. The others give once, few or many, or a class for an expanded clone.

TRBJ1-6 - TRBV18 TRBD1 CASSPSGTGAWTGDSPLHF TGTGCCAGCTCACCCTCCGGGACAGGCGCCTGGACTGGGGATTCACCCCTCCACTTT
TRBJ1-2 - TRBV5-6 - CASSYVRPGTAAINYGYTF TGTGCCAGCAGCTACGTTCGTCCCGGGACGGCCGCAATTAACTATGGCTACACCTTC
TRBJ2-1 - TRBV12-3/TRBV12-4 - CASSSGGNEQFF TGTGCCAGCAGTTCTGGTGGGAATGAGCAGTTCTTC
TRBJ1-1 - TRBV11-2 TRBD1 CASSYEQGAAGYTEAFF TGTGCCAGCAGCTATGAGCAGGGGGCAGCGGGGTACACTGAAGCTTTCTTT
TRBJ2-2 - TRBV6-6 - CASSKTGNTGELFF TGTGCCAGCAGTAAGACAGGGAACACCGGGGAGCTGTTTTTT
TRBJ2-5 - TRBV7-2 TRBD1 CASSRIGTGVSETQYF TGTGCCAGCAGCCGCATTGGGACAGGGGTATCGGAGACCCAGTACTTC
TRBJ2-6 - TRBV5-1 TRBD1 CASSATGKAGANVLTF TGCGCCAGCAGCGCGACAGGGAAGGCTGGGGCCAACGTCCTGACTTTC
TRBJ2-1 - TRBV21-1 - CASSSKRTGRRGANEQFF TGTGCCAGCAGCAGCAAAAGGACAGGGCGTCGAGGGGCAAATGAGCAGTTCTTC
TRBJ1-1 - TRBV4-1 - CASSQGGSILTEAFF TGCGCCAGCAGCCAAGGGGGCAGTATTTTGACTGAAGCTTTCTTT
TRBJ2-5 - TRBV28 - CASSLGTPEGTQYF TGTGCCAGCAGTTTAGGGACTCCCGAGGGGACCCAGTACTTC
TRBJ2-3 - TRBV6-2/TRBV6-3 TRBD2 CASSLSGGAATQYF TGTGCCAGCAGTTTATCCGGGGGGGCCGCTACGCAGTATTTT
TRBJ1-6 - TRBV4-3 - CASSQDSQGNSPLHF TGCGCCAGCAGCCAAGATAGCCAGGGGAATTCACCCCTCCACTTT
TRBJ1-5 - TRBV5-1 - CASSLGEQSNQPQHF TGCGCCAGCAGCTTAGGGGAACAAAGCAATCAGCCCCAGCATTTT
TRBJ1-2 few TRBV6-4 - CASSPEGLSGYTF TGTGCCAGCAGCCCGGAGGGCCTGAGCGGCTACACCTTC
TRBJ2-7 - TRBV5-4 TRBD1 CASSEQGTSVSYEQYF TGTGCCAGCAGCGAACAGGGGACAAGCGTCTCCTACGAGCAGTACTTC
TRBJ2-7 - TRBV7-9 TRBD1 CASPPLTGAGTGYEQYF TGTGCCAGCCCCCCCCTGACAGGGGCTGGGACCGGGTACGAGCAGTACTTC
TRBJ1-2 - TRBV7-9 TRBD1 CASSSGTGANYGYTF TGTGCCAGCAGCTCAGGGACAGGGGCTAACTATGGCTACACCTTC
TRBJ2-3 - TRBV7-2 - CASSLGLARVADTQYF TGTGCCAGCAGCTTAGGTCTAGCGCGGGTTGCAGATACGCAGTATTTT
TRBJ1-1 once TRBV7-2 - CASSTPRGGLNTEAFF TGTGCCAGCAGCACCCCTCGGGGGGGTTTGAACACTGAAGCTTTCTTT
TRBJ1-2 - TRBV5-6 TRBD1 CASSLGDRAHGYTF TGTGCCAGCAGCTTGGGGGACAGGGCGCATGGCTACACCTTC
TRBJ1-2 - TRBV18 - CASSPRDLKNYGYTF TGTGCCAGCTCACCCCGGGATCTAAAAAACTATGGCTACACCTTC
TRBJ1-1 - TRBV19 - CASTPPWGEAEAFF TGTGCCAGTACCCCCCCTTGGGGGGAGGCTGAAGCTTTCTTT
TRBJ1-2 - TRBV7-3 - CASSLHGGAEYNYGYTF TGTGCCAGCAGCTTACACGGAGGGGCCGAATATAACTATGGCTACACCTTC
TRBJ2-6 medium-sized TRBV4-3 TRBD1 CASSQVRGTGANVLTF TGCGCCAGCAGCCAAGTCAGGGGGACTGGGGCCAACGTCCTGACTTTC
TRBJ1-1 - TRBV3-1/TRBV3-2 - CASSKTGSVNTEAFF TGTGCCAGCAGCAAAACAGGGTCCGTGAACACTGAAGCTTTCTTT
TRBJ1-6 - TRBV3-1/TRBV3-2 - CASSQDYGPPPWGSPLHF TGTGCCAGCAGCCAAGATTATGGGCCTCCACCCTGGGGTTCACCCCTCCACTTT
TRBJ1-5 - TRBV18 - CASSPRPGGGQPQHF TGTGCCAGCTCACCACGTCCGGGAGGCGGTCAGCCCCAGCATTTT
TRBJ1-1 - TRBV18 - CASSMVSNTEAFF TGTGCCAGCTCGATGGTTTCGAACACTGAAGCTTTCTTT
TRBJ2-1 few TRBV7-9 - CASSASYNEQFF TGTGCCAGCAGCGCTTCCTACAATGAGCAGTTCTTC
TRBJ1-4 few TRBV19 - CASRPGTVYEKLFF TGTGCCAGTAGGCCCGGGACTGTTTATGAAAAACTGTTTTTT
TRBJ2-3 few TRBV4-1 TRBD2 CASSRAFLGLAGDTDTQYF TGCGCCAGCAGCCGAGCCTTCTTAGGACTAGCGGGGGACACAGATACGCAGTATTTT
TRBJ2-7 - TRBV9 - CASSVGQTNEQYF TGTGCCAGCAGCGTAGGCCAGACCAACGAGCAGTACTTC
TRBJ1-3 - TRBV7-2 - CASSGRGGNTIYF TGTGCCAGCAGCGGTAGGGGGGGAAACACCATATATTTT
TRBJ1-5 once TRBV6-2/TRBV6-3 - CASSYPMAGQPQHF TGTGCCAGCAGTTACCCAATGGCCGGGCAGCCCCAGCATTTT
TRBJ1-4 few TRBV5-4 TRBD1 CASSLDRGHNEKLFF TGTGCCAGCAGCTTAGACAGGGGGCATAATGAAAAACTGTTTTTT
TRBJ2-5 - TRBV11-2 TRBD2 CASSLTLAGYQETQYF TGTGCCAGCAGCTTAACACTAGCGGGCTACCAAGAGACCCAGTACTTC
TRBJ1-1 - TRBV7-9 - CASSSTNTGLNTEAFF TGTGCCAGCAGCTCCACGAATACAGGGTTGAACACTGAAGCTTTCTTT
TRBJ1-2 - TRBV7-2 - CASSDGYGYTF TGTGCCAGCAGCGACGGGTATGGCTACACCTTC
TRBJ2-5 - TRBV19 - CASSIEIWETQYF TGTGCCAGTAGTATAGAGATATGGGAGACCCAGTACTTC
TRBJ1-4 once TRBV5-4 TRBD1 CASSTPGTGVEKLFF TGTGCCAGCAGCACCCCCGGGACAGGGGTAGAAAAACTGTTTTTT
TRBJ1-5 - TRBV27 TRBD1 CASRLLGQGNGGSNQPQHF TGTGCCAGCAGGCTGCTGGGACAGGGGAACGGTGGAAGCAATCAGCCCCAGCATTTT
TRBJ1-1 - TRBV5-1 - CASSPWGWNTEAFF TGCGCCAGCTCGCCTTGGGGGTGGAACACTGAAGCTTTCTTT
TRBJ2-6 - TRBV5-1 TRBD2 CASDDGGTNVLTF TGCGCCAGCGATGACGGGGGGACCAACGTCCTGACTTTC
TRBJ2-7 - TRBV13 TRBD1 CASSLLSTGVYEQYF TGTGCCAGCAGCTTACTGTCTACAGGGGTCTACGAGCAGTACTTC
TRBJ1-6 - TRBV7-2 - CASSLVVQAGSPLHF TGTGCCAGCAGCTTAGTTGTACAAGCTGGCTCACCCCTCCACTTT
TRBJ2-1 once TRBV19 TRBD2 CASSIVSGGTNEQFF TGTGCCAGTAGTATAGTTAGCGGGGGGACCAATGAGCAGTTCTTC
TRBJ1-2 - TRBV28 TRBD1 CASVTGTGGVGYTF TGTGCCAGCGTGACTGGGACAGGGGGCGTCGGCTACACCTTC
TRBJ2-7 - TRBV6-5 TRBD1 CASSYSGQGANEQYF TGTGCCAGCAGTTACTCGGGGCAGGGGGCGAACGAGCAGTACTTC